One and the same sample provided the 8 T cell receptor beta chains below, sequenced in a study of vaccination and CD4 T cells after COVID-19. Time point noted: late sampling 161 to 241 days after vaccination in a few convalescent patients. The treatment: roughly 11-day PBMC culture with coronavirus spike peptide pools or control peptides (ViraFEST assay). Oncomine TCR Beta short-read sequencing was applied to DNA from cultured CD4+ T cells. TCRdb re-called the PCR reads with MiXCR, one entry per CDR3 protein. This sample has tens of thousands of distinct CDR3 sequences, with around 28% found just once. Their target antigens are unknown. The sample consisted of CD4+ T cells from blood, cultured in vitro, taken about 7 months after SARS-CoV-2 vaccination. The source is a human donor who had recovered from COVID-19.

The chain carries TRBV7-3 and TRBJ1-1; D perhaps matches TRBD1 (6 bases). Trimming took off 5 bases at V and 10 bases at J, with 20 bases between the two ends. CDR1 is SGHTA, CDR2 FQGTGA, per germline. The CDR3 has 14 residues. The CDR3 loop reads CASSSGTIDSRAFF. CDR3 nucleotides: TGTGCCAGCAGCAGCGGGACAATTGATTCCCGAGCTTTCTTT. Together with reference TRBV7-3 and TRBJ1-1, the CDR3 gives the full variable domain: GAGVSQTPSNKVTEKGKYVELRCDPISGHTALYWYRQSLGQGPEFLIYFQGTGAADDSGLPNDRFFAVRPEGSVSTLKIQRTERGDSAVYLCASSSGTIDSRAFFGQGTRLTVV.

The gene calls are TRBV4-1 and TRBJ1-6; D is undetermined. Trimming pared 1 base from V and 13 bases from J, leaving 8 bases between. Germline V gene data show CDR1 as MGHRA and CDR2 as YSYEKL. The CDR3 runs to 12 residues. The chain's CDR3 is CASSQGIWPLHF. CDR3 coding DNA: TGCGCCAGCAGCCAAGGGATCTGGCCCCTCCACTTT.

The rearrangement links TRBV6-5 to TRBJ2-2; D perhaps matches TRBD2 (5 bases). V shed 2 bases and J shed 4 bases, with 8 bases lying between them. Germline values: CDR1 MNHEY, CDR2 SVGAGI. This CDR3 region has 14 residues. The CDR3 nucleotides are TGTGCCAGCAGTTACCGGGGAGTCACCGGGGAGCTGTTTTTT. Protein product: CASSYRGVTGELFF.

The V gene is TRBV5-8, the J gene TRBJ2-5; possible D gene TRBD2, 6 bases. Germline lookup yields CDR1 SGHTS and CDR2 YDEGEE. V was clipped by 0 bases and J by 5 bases, with 17 bases between them. This CDR3 spans 16 amino acids. This CDR3 reads CASSLGVAGIGETQYF. The CDR3 coding sequence is TGTGCCAGCAGCTTGGGAGTGGCGGGAATCGGTGAGACCCAGTACTTC.

The chain combines TRBV7-7 with TRBJ1-6; D remains ambiguous. The ends were cut back, 0 bases at V and 10 bases at J, with 10 bases in the middle. CDR3 size: 14 residues. Germline values: CDR1 SSHAT, CDR2 FNYEAQ (reference sequence). DNA for the CDR3: TGTGCCAGCAGCTTAGCAGGGTTGGGCTCACCCCTCCACTTT. This gives the protein CASSLAGLGSPLHF.

This sequence joins TRBV28 and TRBJ2-2; no clear D. This CDR3 has 12 residues. CDR1 is MDHEN, CDR2 SYDVKM, per germline. The germline V and J ends were trimmed by 2 bases and 5 bases, with 3 bases remaining between them. The chain's CDR3 is CASSLRTGELFF. DNA of the CDR3: TGTGCCAGCAGTTTAAGGACCGGGGAGCTGTTTTTT.

Here the CDR3 reads CSGDRGRDTEAFF. As DNA, the CDR3 is TGCAGTGGAGACAGGGGCAGGGACACTGAAGCTTTCTTT. J is TRBJ1-1 and V is TRBV20-1; 8 positions agree with TRBD1. V was clipped by 7 bases and J by 3 bases; unmatched bases: 7. From germline, CDR1 is DFQATT and CDR2 SNEGSKA (reference sequence). CDR3 length: 13 amino acids.

Of note for this clonotype: Relative to the germline gene, one junction end is altered; a read error may explain this. The chain employs TRBV28 and TRBJ2-6; D may be TRBD1 (5 bases). CDR3 length: 17 residues. Per the germline V gene, CDR1 is MDHEN and CDR2 is SYDVKM. The CDR3 region has the DNA TGTGCCAGCAGTTTATTGGCTCAGGCCTCTGGGGCCAACGTCCTGACCTTC. Its protein is CASSLLAQASGANVLTF.